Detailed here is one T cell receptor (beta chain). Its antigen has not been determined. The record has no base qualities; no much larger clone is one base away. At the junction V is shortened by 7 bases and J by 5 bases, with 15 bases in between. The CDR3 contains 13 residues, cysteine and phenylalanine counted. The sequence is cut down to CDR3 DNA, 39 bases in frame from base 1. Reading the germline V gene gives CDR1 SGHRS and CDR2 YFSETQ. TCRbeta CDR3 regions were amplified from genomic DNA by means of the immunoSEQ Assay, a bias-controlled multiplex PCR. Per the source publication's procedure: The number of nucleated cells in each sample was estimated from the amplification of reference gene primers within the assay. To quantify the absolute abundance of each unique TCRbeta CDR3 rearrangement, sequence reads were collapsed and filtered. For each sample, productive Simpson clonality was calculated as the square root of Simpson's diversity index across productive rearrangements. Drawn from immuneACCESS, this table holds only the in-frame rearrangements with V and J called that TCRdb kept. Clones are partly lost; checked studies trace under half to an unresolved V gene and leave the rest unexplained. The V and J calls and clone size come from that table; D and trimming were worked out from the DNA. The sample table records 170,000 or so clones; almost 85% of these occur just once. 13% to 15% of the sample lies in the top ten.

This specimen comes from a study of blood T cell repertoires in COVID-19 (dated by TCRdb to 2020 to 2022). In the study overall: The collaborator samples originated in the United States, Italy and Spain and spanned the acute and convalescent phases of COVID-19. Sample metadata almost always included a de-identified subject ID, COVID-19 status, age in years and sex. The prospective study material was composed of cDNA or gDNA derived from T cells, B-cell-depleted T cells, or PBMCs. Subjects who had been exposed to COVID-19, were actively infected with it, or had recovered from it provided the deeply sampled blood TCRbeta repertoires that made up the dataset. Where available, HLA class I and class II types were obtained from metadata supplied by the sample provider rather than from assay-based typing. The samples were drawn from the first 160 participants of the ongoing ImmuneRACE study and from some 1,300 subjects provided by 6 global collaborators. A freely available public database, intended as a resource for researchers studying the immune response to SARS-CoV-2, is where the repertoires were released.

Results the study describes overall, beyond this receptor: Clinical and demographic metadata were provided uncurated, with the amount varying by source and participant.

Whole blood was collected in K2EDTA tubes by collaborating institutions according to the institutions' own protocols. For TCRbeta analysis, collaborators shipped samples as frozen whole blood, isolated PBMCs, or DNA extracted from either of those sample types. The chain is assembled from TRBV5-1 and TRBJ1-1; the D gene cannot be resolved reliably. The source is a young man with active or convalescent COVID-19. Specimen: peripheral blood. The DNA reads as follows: TGCGCCAGCTCGAGGGAAGTTACGACTGAAGCTTTCTTT. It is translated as CASSREVTTEAFF.